The next 17 T cell receptor beta chains were all read from a single sample in a study of Ad26.COV2.S vaccination and SARS-CoV-2 variants. Treatment given: approximately 18 received Ad26.COV2.S at low or high dose, single or two shots; about 5 received placebo; per-sample allocation not given. Day 63 after the first vaccine or placebo injection was the time point for sampling. Assay used: immunoSEQ multiplex PCR; TCRdb lists only in-frame clones, some missing. The sample shows 440,000 or so clones, around 90% of them seen only once. Sequenced material: peripheral blood, taken in a trial of Ad26.COV2.S vaccine versus placebo. These receptors were collected from a person aged 18-65 years who received the Ad26.COV2.S COVID-19 vaccine or a placebo.

The chain carries TRBV11-3 and TRBJ2-1; D gene unclear. Germline-derived CDR1 and CDR2 are SGHNT and YENEEA. This CDR3 has 15 residues. The germline V and J ends were trimmed by 5 bases and 0 bases, with 11 bases remaining between them. CDR3 loop: CASSPTTNSYNEQFF. DNA for the CDR3: TGTGCCAGCAGCCCAACTACTAACTCCTACAATGAGCAGTTCTTC. Full variable domain (rest looked up from reference TRBV11-3 and TRBJ2-1): EAGVVQSPRYKIIEKKQPVAFWCNPISGHNTLYWYLQNLGQGPELLIRYENEEAVDDSQLPKDRFSAERLKGVDSTLKIQPAELGDSAVYLCASSPTTNSYNEQFFGPGTRLTVL.

The chain is built from TRBV5-1 and TRBJ2-7, with TRBD2 matching over 9 bases. Trimming took 0 bases from V and 6 from J; bases not matched to a gene: 7. Germline V gives CDR1 SGHRS, CDR2 YFSETQ. The CDR3 spans 15 residues. DNA for the CDR3: TGCGCCAGCAGCTTGGCTGGGACTAGCATCGTCGAGCAGTACTTC. Translation gives CASSLAGTSIVEQYF.

This chain links TRBV7-8 with TRBJ2-7; 9 nucleotides line up with TRBD1. The CDR3 runs to 14 residues. Trimming at V came to 5 bases and at J to 3 bases, leaving 5 bases not matched to a gene. Germline loops: CDR1 SGHVS, CDR2 FQNEAQ. This chain's CDR3 is CASSLGQGFYEQYF. The CDR3 nucleotides are TGTGCCAGCAGCCTGGGACAGGGCTTCTACGAGCAGTACTTC.

CDR3 bases: TGTGCCAGCAGCTTAGGGTTTGGCACTGAAGCTTTCTTT. Amino acids: CASSLGFGTEAFF. The chain joins TRBV11-3 to TRBJ1-1; D call uncertain. Trimming removed 1 base from V and 4 bases from J, with 7 bases in between. There are 13 residues in the CDR3. Per the germline V gene, CDR1 is SGHNT and CDR2 is YENEEA.

Turning to this clone: The sample carries other DNA sequences with the same CDR3. The CDR3, as DNA: TGTGCCAGCAGCTTTGGACAGGGAGGTTCACCCCTCCACTTT. Residues: CASSFGQGGSPLHF. This chain connects TRBV11-2 to TRBJ1-6, with 8 nucleotides matching TRBD1. J was trimmed by 9 bases and V by 3 bases; bases with no gene match: 4. The CDR3 length is 14 residues. The V gene's germline CDR1 is SGHAT and CDR2 FQNNGV.

CDR3 sequence (DNA): TGTGCCAGCAGCTCCCGGACAGGCCCCACCGGGGAGCTGTTTTTT. This sequence encodes CASSSRTGPTGELFF. The chain carries TRBV13 and TRBJ2-2, with 7 bases lining up with TRBD1. This CDR3 is built from 15 residues. The junction had 6 bases not matched to a gene; V was cut back by 4 bases and J by 4 bases. CDR1 and CDR2 (germline): PRHDT, FYEKMQ (reference sequence).

The chain links TRBV7-6 to TRBJ1-1; 9 bases are a match to TRBD1. The ends lost 3 bases at V and 2 bases at J; junction bases unmatched: 7. The CDR3 has 16 amino acids. Germline loops: CDR1 SGHVS, CDR2 FNYEAQ. In DNA, the CDR3 is TGTGCCAGCAGCTTCGGGACAGGGAGGGTTAACACTGAAGCTTTCTTT. This sequence encodes CASSFGTGRVNTEAFF.

CDR3 loop: CAISESTGYTF. In DNA form, the CDR3 reads TGTGCCATCAGTGAGTCAACAGGCTACACCTTC. The gene calls are TRBV10-3 and TRBJ1-2, with D unresolved. CDR3 length: 11 residues. V lost 0 bases, J lost 8 bases, and 4 bases lay in between. Germline V lookup: CDR1 ENHRY, CDR2 SYGVKD.

The genes are TRBV5-6 and TRBJ2-5, with D maybe TRBD1 (5 bases). The V gene lost 4 bases and the J gene lost 9 bases, with 16 bases spanning the gap. Germline V gives CDR1 SGHDT, CDR2 YYEEEE. The CDR3 is made up of 13 amino acids. DNA of the CDR3: TGTGCCAGCAGCACTCAAGGGGTTCGGCCCCAGTACTTC. This translates into CASSTQGVRPQYF. The entire variable domain, with the rest obtained from reference TRBV5-6 and TRBJ2-5, is as follows: DAGVTQSPTHLIKTRGQQVTLRCSPKSGHDTVSWYQQALGQGPQFIFQYYEEEERQRGNFPDRFSGHQFPNYSSELNVNALLLGDSALYLCASSTQGVRPQYFGPGTRLLVL.

This chain connects TRBV27 to TRBJ1-4, with unresolved D. Trimming pared 2 bases from V and 8 bases from J, leaving 12 bases between. The CDR3 consists of 14 residues. CDR1 and CDR2 (germline): MNHEY, SMNVEV (reference sequence). Written as DNA, the CDR3 is TGTGCCAGCAGTTTAAGATCCGGGCCGGAAAAACTGTTTTTT. Its translation is CASSLRSGPEKLFF.

The chain uses TRBV28 and TRBJ2-3; D might be TRBD1 (6 bases). V lost 10 bases to trimming and J lost 3 bases, with 14 bases between them. Per the germline V gene, CDR1 is MDHEN and CDR2 is SYDVKM. This CDR3 region has 13 residues. DNA of the CDR3: TGTGCCACCGAGGACAGTAGTACAGATACGCAGTATTTT. As protein: CATEDSSTDTQYF.

The chain has TRBV9 and TRBJ1-6; TRBD1 matches 8 bases. The CDR3 length is 14 residues. Germline trimming cut 4 bases from V and 8 bases from J; bases unmatched to any gene: 5. Germline loops: CDR1 SGDLS, CDR2 YYNGEE. The CDR3 DNA reads as TGTGCCAGCAGCCCGCGACAGGGGTATTCACCCCTCCACTTT. This gives the protein CASSPRQGYSPLHF.

The chain recombines TRBV5-1 with TRBJ2-7; D is possibly TRBD2 (6 bases). The CDR3 has 14 residues. Trimming left V 1 base short and J 3 bases short, with 11 bases between. CDR1 SGHRS and CDR2 YFSETQ come from the germline V gene. CDR3 in DNA: TGCGCCAGCAGCTTGCAGTGGGAGGACTACGAGCAGTACTTC. It translates to CASSLQWEDYEQYF.

This chain joins TRBV7-9 and TRBJ1-6, with TRBD1 identical over 7 bases. CDR1 is SEHNR, CDR2 FQNEAQ, per germline (reference sequence). The CDR3 contains 14 residues. Germline trimming cut 5 bases from V and 6 bases from J; bases unmatched to any gene: 4. The chain's CDR3 is CASSKGDSNSPLHF. CDR3 nucleotides: TGTGCCAGCAGCAAAGGGGACAGTAATTCACCCCTCCACTTT.

V and J are TRBV27 and TRBJ2-3; D may be TRBD2 (5 bases). CDR1 is MNHEY and CDR2 is SMNVEV in the germline V gene (reference sequence). The CDR3 has 15 amino acids. The V gene lost 4 bases and the J gene lost 0 bases, with 11 bases spanning the gap. The CDR3 DNA follows: TGTGCCAGCAGTTCGGACTTAGCTAGCACAGATACGCAGTATTTT. Translating gives CASSSDLASTDTQYF.

Regarding this clone: This CDR3 is also generated by other DNA sequences in the sample. This sequence joins TRBV6-5 and TRBJ1-6; D is possibly TRBD1 (5 bases). Trimming pared 5 bases from V and 3 bases from J, leaving 8 bases between. Per the germline V gene, CDR1 is MNHEY and CDR2 is SVGAGI. The CDR3 runs to 14 residues. CDR3 coding DNA: TGTGCCAGCAGTAGAGACAGCTATAATTCACCCCTCCACTTT. Amino acid sequence: CASSRDSYNSPLHF.

V usage is TRBV7-2 and J usage is TRBJ2-5; no clear D. This CDR3 has 12 residues. Germline lookup yields CDR1 SGHTA and CDR2 FQGNSA. V lost 5 bases, J lost 2 bases, and 6 bases lay in between. The CDR3 bases are TGTGCCAGCAGCATATTACAAGAGACCCAGTACTTC. It specifies CASSILQETQYF.